The 6 T cell receptor beta chains reported below all come from one sample, sequenced in a study of T-cell reconstitution after alpha-beta-depleted transplantation in children. The TCRbeta library was prepared with unique molecular identifiers. TCRdb ran MiXCR on the PCR reads and lists one entry per CDR3 protein. The data contain more than 550,000 distinct CDR3 sequences, roughly a tenth of them singletons. The sequences come from PBMCs from the stem cell graft donor, collected from the stem cell graft. The receptors come from a human donor who donated a stem cell graft to a child with acute myeloid leukemia.

This clonotype has at least ten counts. This chain joins TRBV29-1 and TRBJ1-1, with 9 bases matching TRBD1. Germline V CDR1 and CDR2: SQVTM, ANQGSEA. The length of the CDR3 is 13 residues. V lost 6 bases, J lost 4 bases, and 6 bases stayed unmatched. CDR3 region: CSVGTGRSTEAFF. CDR3 DNA sequence: TGCAGCGTGGGGACAGGGAGATCCACTGAAGCTTTCTTT.

This clonotype was observed a few times. One end of the junction fails to match germline, which may point to a read error. CDR3 in amino acids: CASCDRGFSGELFF. The CDR3 DNA is TGTGCCAGCTGTGACAGGGGGTTCTCCGGGGAGCTGTTTTTT. V and J are TRBV2 and TRBJ2-2, with 9 bases lining up with TRBD1. The CDR3 sequence is 14 residues long. Germline V gene lookup returns CDR1 SNHLY and CDR2 FYNNEI.

This clonotype was recorded a few times. V and J are TRBV12-3 or TRBV12-4 and TRBJ1-6, with D tentatively TRBD1 (5 bases). The CDR3 runs 16 residues. Trimming cost V 4 bases and J 2 bases, with 12 bases left between them. CDR3 in DNA: TGTGCCAGCAGTTGGGGGGAGGGGACCTATAATTCACCCCTCCACTTT. This codes for CASSWGEGTYNSPLHF.

This clonotype occurred a few times. The chain links TRBV5-1 to TRBJ2-5, with D hard to call. V was trimmed by 7 bases and J by 2 bases, leaving 15 bases between them. The CDR3 is made up of 14 amino acids. Germline V gives CDR1 SGHRS, CDR2 YFSETQ. The CDR3 nucleotides are TGCGCCAGCTGTGGTTTGTCCAGTCAAGAGACCCAGTACTTC. Encoded protein: CASCGLSSQETQYF.

This chain joins TRBV11-2 and TRBJ2-3, with no clear D. Trimming removed 0 bases from V and 2 bases from J, with 6 bases in between. Germline CDR1 and CDR2: SGHAT and FQNNGV. CDR3 length: 14 residues. The CDR3 DNA follows: TGTGCCAGCAGCTTAGATGTCTACACAGATACGCAGTATTTT. Residues: CASSLDVYTDTQYF.

This clonotype has a count of ten or more. The chain couples TRBV29-1 to TRBJ2-2; 13 bases align to TRBD2. The CDR3 contains 15 residues. Germline lookup yields CDR1 SQVTM and CDR2 ANQGSEA. The J segment lost 5 bases and the V segment lost 1 base, leaving 1 base of the junction unmatched. The CDR3 region is CSVEGLAGGTGELFF. For the CDR3, the DNA is TGCAGCGTTGAAGGACTAGCGGGAGGAACCGGGGAGCTGTTTTTT.